The sequence of this TCR beta chain was determined in a study of technical replicates of blood from a handful of donors. The table came from immunoSEQ multiplex PCR; TCRdb's copy has only in-frame clones and leaves some out. The table includes about 93,000 clones, approximately 95% detected once. This CDR3 is 13 amino acids long. Between the trimmed V and J ends, which lost 1 base and 4 bases, there was a span of 7 bases. Germline CDR1 MNHNS, CDR2 SASEGT. V and J are TRBV6-1 and TRBJ1-1; D is perhaps TRBD1 (5 bases). The source material was T cells isolated from PBMCs. The TCR comes from a human donor in good health. CDR3 in amino acids: CASSEGGVTEAFF. CDR3 DNA sequence: TGTGCCAGCAGTGAAGGGGGCGTCACTGAAGCTTTCTTT.